Presented here are 9 T cell receptor beta chains from one specimen sequenced in a study of post-analysis software for immune sequencing data. General study points: The study found TRBV5-6, TRBV5-1 and TRBV20-1 among five or six TRBV segments more frequent in patients than controls.

cDNA libraries of TCR beta carried unique molecular identifiers. TCRdb re-derived calls from the PCR reads in MiXCR, one entry per CDR3 protein. The data show 740,000 or so distinct CDR3 sequences, with about 53% seen just once and roughly 4.4% held by the top ten. What these receptors recognize is not known. Source material: blood. Receptors originate from a girl aged 5 to 17 with multiple sclerosis.

The J gene is TRBJ2-1, the V gene TRBV3-1; TRBD2 aligns across 7 bases. Germline lookup yields CDR1 LGHDT and CDR2 YNNKEL (reference sequence). The V segment lost 0 bases and the J segment 10 bases; nucleotides outside the gene matches: 6. The CDR3 sequence is 14 residues long. CDR3 nucleotide sequence: TGTGCCAGCAGCCAAGACTGGGGGGGACGAGAGCAGTTCTTC. The encoded protein is CASSQDWGGREQFF.

This sequence joins TRBV14 and TRBJ2-5; the D is unclear. Germline CDR1 and CDR2: SGHDN and FVKESK. Trimming stripped 0 bases from V and 4 bases from J, with 6 bases between. The CDR3 is 13 residues long. In DNA, the CDR3 is TGTGCCAGCAGCCAAGATTCAGGAGAGACCCAGTACTTC. It is translated as CASSQDSGETQYF.

The gene calls are TRBV4-1 and TRBJ2-1; tentatively, D is TRBD2 (5 bases). CDR1 MGHRA and CDR2 YSYEKL come from the germline V gene. Deletions cut 1 base from V and 2 bases from J, with 9 bases between. This CDR3 is built from 15 residues. CDR3 nucleotide sequence: TGCGCCAGCAGCCAAGTTTTAGCGACCTACAATGAGCAGTTCTTC. This translates into CASSQVLATYNEQFF.

V gene TRBV12-3 or TRBV12-4 combines with J gene TRBJ2-7; D not certain. With 6 bases removed from V and 4 bases from J, the gap between germline ends came to 13 bases. CDR3 length equals 13 residues. CDR3 nucleotide sequence: TGTGCCAGCAGCCCCAGTCGATTGTACGAGCAGTACTTC. It is translated as CASSPSRLYEQYF.

J is TRBJ2-7 and V is TRBV15; 8 bases match TRBD1. Per germline, CDR1 LNHNV and CDR2 YYDKDF (reference sequence). The CDR3 totals 13 residues. The junction had 4 bases not matched to a gene; V was cut back by 6 bases and J by 3 bases. The CDR3 DNA sequence: TGTGCCACCAGACCAGGGGGCCTCTACGAGCAGTACTTC. It specifies CATRPGGLYEQYF.

J is TRBJ2-6 and V is TRBV2; the match to TRBD1 covers 8 bases. This CDR3 has 17 amino acids. V was pared by 3 bases and J by 0 bases, with 4 bases of the junction left unmatched. Germline CDR1 and CDR2: SNHLY and FYNNEI. In DNA form, the CDR3 reads TGTGCCAGCAGTGACGTCCAGGGGGCCTCTGGGGCCAACGTCCTGACTTTC. Translation: CASSDVQGASGANVLTF.

The gene calls are TRBV20-1 and TRBJ2-7; D might be TRBD1 or TRBD2, each matching 5 bases. This CDR3 has 15 residues. Trimming shortened V by 3 bases and J by 2 bases, and 17 bases separated the two germline ends. Germline V lookup: CDR1 DFQATT, CDR2 SNEGSKA (reference sequence). The CDR3 sequence is CSASPGPGTTYEQYF. The CDR3 DNA is TGCAGTGCTAGCCCTGGCCCGGGGACCACCTACGAGCAGTACTTC.

This clonotype was picked up one time. This rearrangement joins TRBV7-2 to TRBJ2-3; the D gene is possibly TRBD1 (6 bases). This CDR3 is built from 15 residues. Trimming pared 2 bases from V and 0 bases from J, leaving 9 bases between. The V gene's germline CDR1 is SGHTA and CDR2 FQGNSA. The CDR3 DNA reads TGTGCCAGCAGCTTATGGCAGGGGAGCACAGATACGCAGTATTTT. It yields the protein CASSLWQGSTDTQYF.

The chain has TRBV6-5 and TRBJ1-2; no clear D. Germline lookup yields CDR1 MNHEY and CDR2 SVGAGI. The V and J ends lost 2 bases and 4 bases respectively, with 8 bases between them. The CDR3 spans 13 residues. The CDR3 coding sequence is TGTGCCAGCAGTTACGCAGAGGGCTATGGCTACACCTTC. It yields the protein CASSYAEGYGYTF.